This T cell receptor (beta chain) stems from a study of shared clonotypes between healthy human individuals. Generated by immunoSEQ multiplex PCR, the TCRdb table keeps only in-frame clones and is missing some. The data show roughly 660,000 clones, roughly 88% seen once. Every one of the donors was a Caucasian adult that lived in Nashville, Tennessee. Trimming removed 4 bases from V and 4 bases from J; junction bases left unmatched: 8. Germline V CDR1 and CDR2: SGHAT, FQNNGV. The CDR3 covers 17 residues. The receptor was isolated from a man aged 18 to 29 in good health. Some clones in this sample may be carry-over from other donors' samples. Input material: memory CD8+ T cells from PBMCs. Subset of the sample: CD45RO+ cells pooled with CCR7-negative TemRA cells. The V call is TRBV11-2, the J call TRBJ2-2; 11 bases are shared with TRBD2. The CDR3 here is CASSYPTSGNSTGELFF. The CDR3 DNA reads as TGTGCCAGCAGCTATCCGACTAGCGGGAATTCCACCGGGGAGCTGTTTTTT.